The 8 T cell receptor beta chains presented below share a single source sample, sequenced in a study of chemoradiotherapy in HPV16-positive cancers. Sequenced by immunoSEQ multiplex PCR; TCRdb stores in-frame clones only, minus some. The data contain some 980 clones, roughly 86% of them singletons. Specimen: tumor tissue, collected from a patient who underwent chemoradiotherapy. Receptors originate from a human donor with HPV-associated anogenital cancer.

The genes are TRBV27 and TRBJ2-5; 11 bases agree with TRBD2. The CDR3 is 17 amino acids. With V trimmed by 8 bases and J by 3 bases, 14 bases remained unmatched. Germline values: CDR1 MNHEY, CDR2 SMNVEV (reference sequence). In DNA, the CDR3 is TGTGCCAGCTCCATCCATGGGGGACTAGCGGCCAAAGAGACCCAGTACTTC. Translated: CASSIHGGLAAKETQYF.

This clone was observed a single time. The V call is TRBV5-4, the J call TRBJ1-1, with D tentatively TRBD1 (6 bases). From germline, CDR1 is SGHNT and CDR2 YYREEE (reference sequence). V was pared by 4 bases and J by 4 bases, with 11 bases between. The CDR3 has 13 amino acids. The CDR3 nucleotides are TGTGCCAGCAGCGGGATGGACAGCACTGAAGCTTTCTTT. This sequence encodes CASSGMDSTEAFF.

The DNA for the CDR3 is TGTGCCAGCAGCTTGGTGGATCCGGGACTGAACTACGAGCAGTACTTC. Residues: CASSLVDPGLNYEQYF. The V and J genes are TRBV5-5 and TRBJ2-7; D possibly corresponds to TRBD2 (6 bases). Between the trimmed V and J ends, which lost 0 bases and 3 bases, there was a span of 16 bases. The CDR3 length is 16 residues. Germline V gene data show CDR1 as SGHKS and CDR2 as YYEKEE (reference sequence).

The chain combines TRBV5-1 with TRBJ2-5, with D perhaps TRBD2 (5 bases). This CDR3 is 14 amino acids long. Germline V gene lookup returns CDR1 SGHRS and CDR2 YFSETQ. The germline V and J ends were trimmed by 1 base and 3 bases, with 10 bases remaining between them. CDR3: CASSLTSIEETQYF. DNA of the CDR3: TGCGCCAGCAGCTTGACTAGTATAGAAGAGACCCAGTACTTC.

Concerning this clone: The junction shows a germline mismatch at one end, possibly a read error. This rearrangement joins TRBV19 to TRBJ1-1; TRBD1 might be the D (6 bases). The CDR3 totals 12 residues. Germline V gene lookup returns CDR1 LNHDA and CDR2 SQIVND (reference sequence). CDR3: CASSIEGGPGLF. As DNA, the CDR3 is TGTGCCAGTAGTATAGAAGGGGGGCCCGGCCTTTTT.

The rearrangement uses TRBV7-9 and TRBJ2-7; TRBD2 matches 7 bases. The CDR3 has 14 amino acids. Trimming cost V 11 bases and J 0 bases; bases outside gene matches: 10. Germline V gene lookup returns CDR1 SEHNR and CDR2 FQNEAQ (reference sequence). The CDR3 DNA is TGTGCCGCCGAAGAGCGGGAAGGCTCCTACGAGCAGTACTTC. Protein product: CAAEEREGSYEQYF.

The rearrangement links TRBV29-1 to TRBJ2-7, with a weak D call TRBD1 (6 bases). The CDR3 length is 12 residues. The V and J ends lost 3 bases and 7 bases respectively, with 13 bases between them. Germline values: CDR1 SQVTM, CDR2 ANQGSEA. The CDR3 DNA reads as TGCAGCGTTGAGGGCAGGGGAAGGGAGCAGTACTTC. This codes for CSVEGRGREQYF.

The gene calls are TRBV2 and TRBJ2-1; 11 bases fit TRBD2. J was trimmed by 9 bases and V by 4 bases; bases with no gene match: 8. This CDR3 is 15 amino acids long. Germline CDR1 reads SNHLY; CDR2 reads FYNNEI. The CDR3 reads CASSVVLAGGSEQFF. In DNA form, the CDR3 reads TGTGCCAGCAGTGTGGTCCTAGCGGGGGGTAGTGAGCAGTTCTTC.